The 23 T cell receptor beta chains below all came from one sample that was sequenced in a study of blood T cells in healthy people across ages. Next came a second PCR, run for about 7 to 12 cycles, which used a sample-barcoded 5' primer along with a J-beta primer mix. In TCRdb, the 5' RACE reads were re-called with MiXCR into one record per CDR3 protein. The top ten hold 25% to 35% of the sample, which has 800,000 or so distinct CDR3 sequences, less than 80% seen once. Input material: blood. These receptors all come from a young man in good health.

The CDR3 loop reads CSASLLGQYNEQFF. The CDR3, as DNA: TGCAGTGCTAGTCTATTGGGACAGTACAATGAGCAGTTCTTC. The genes are TRBV20-1 and TRBJ2-1, with 7 positions matching TRBD1. CDR1 is DFQATT, CDR2 SNEGSKA, per germline (reference sequence). The V segment lost 3 bases and the J segment 4 bases; nucleotides outside the gene matches: 6. The CDR3 runs to 14 residues.

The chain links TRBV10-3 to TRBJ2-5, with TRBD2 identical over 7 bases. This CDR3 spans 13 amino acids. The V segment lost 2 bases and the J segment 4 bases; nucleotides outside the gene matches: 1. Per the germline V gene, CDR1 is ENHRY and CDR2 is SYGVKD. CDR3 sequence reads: CAISEASGETQYF. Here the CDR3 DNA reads TGTGCCATCAGTGAGGCTAGCGGAGAGACCCAGTACTTC.

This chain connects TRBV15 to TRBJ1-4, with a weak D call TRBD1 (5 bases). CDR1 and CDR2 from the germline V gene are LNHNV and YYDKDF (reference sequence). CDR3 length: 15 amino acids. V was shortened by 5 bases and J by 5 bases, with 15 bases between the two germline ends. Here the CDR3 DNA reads TGTGCCACCAGCTCATCAGGGACCACCAATGAAAAACTGTTTTTT. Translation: CATSSSGTTNEKLFF.

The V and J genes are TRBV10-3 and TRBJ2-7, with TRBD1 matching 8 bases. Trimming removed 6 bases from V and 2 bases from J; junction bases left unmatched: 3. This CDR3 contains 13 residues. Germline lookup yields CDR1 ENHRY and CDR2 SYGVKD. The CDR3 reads CAIRSDRAYEQYF. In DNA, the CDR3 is TGTGCCATCAGATCGGACAGGGCCTACGAGCAGTACTTC.

Here the CDR3 DNA reads TGTGCCAGCAGCCCCGGGGTTTCGGCCTCACCCCTCCACTTT. Amino acids: CASSPGVSASPLHF. The V call is TRBV6-2 or TRBV6-3, the J call TRBJ1-6, with D uncertain. This CDR3 region has 14 residues. From germline, CDR1 is MNHEY and CDR2 SVGEGT. Trimming left V 6 bases short and J 10 bases short, with 16 bases between.

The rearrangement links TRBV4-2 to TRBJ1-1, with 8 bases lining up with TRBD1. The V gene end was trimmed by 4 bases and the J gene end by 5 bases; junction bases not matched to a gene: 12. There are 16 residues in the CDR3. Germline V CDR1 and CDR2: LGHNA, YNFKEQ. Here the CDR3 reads CASSPPLPRGPTEAFF. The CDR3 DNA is TGTGCCAGCAGCCCCCCGCTTCCCAGGGGGCCTACTGAAGCTTTCTTT.

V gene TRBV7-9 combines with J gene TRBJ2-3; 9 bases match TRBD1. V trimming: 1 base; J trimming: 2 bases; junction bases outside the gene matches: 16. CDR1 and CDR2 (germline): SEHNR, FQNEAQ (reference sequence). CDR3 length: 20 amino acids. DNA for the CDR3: TGTGCCAGCAGCTTAGAATTGGGACAGGGACTTCTATTTTACACAGATACGCAGTATTTT. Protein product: CASSLELGQGLLFYTDTQYF.

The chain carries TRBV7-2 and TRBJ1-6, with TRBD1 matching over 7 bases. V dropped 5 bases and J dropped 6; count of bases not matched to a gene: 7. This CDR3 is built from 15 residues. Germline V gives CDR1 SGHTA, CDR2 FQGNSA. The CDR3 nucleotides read TGTGCCAGCAGCACCCGACAGGGCGGTAATTCACCCCTCCACTTT. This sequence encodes CASSTRQGGNSPLHF. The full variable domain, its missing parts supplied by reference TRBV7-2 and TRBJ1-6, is GAGVSQSPSNKVTEKGKDVELRCDPISGHTALYWYRQSLGQGLEFLIYFQGNSAPDKSGLPSDRFSAERTGGSVSTLTIQRTQQEDSAVYLCASSTRQGGNSPLHFGNGTRLTVT.

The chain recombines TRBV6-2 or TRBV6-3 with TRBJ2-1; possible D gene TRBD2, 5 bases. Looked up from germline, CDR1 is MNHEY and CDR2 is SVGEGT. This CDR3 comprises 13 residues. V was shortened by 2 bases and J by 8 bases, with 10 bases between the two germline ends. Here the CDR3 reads CASSYLRRDEQFF. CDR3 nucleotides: TGTGCCAGCAGTTACCTTCGGCGGGATGAGCAGTTCTTC.

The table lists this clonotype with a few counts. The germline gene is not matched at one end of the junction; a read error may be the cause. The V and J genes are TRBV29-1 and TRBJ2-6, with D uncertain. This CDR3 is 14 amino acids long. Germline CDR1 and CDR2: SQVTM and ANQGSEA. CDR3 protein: CSVEGNAGANVLTF. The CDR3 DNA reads TGCAGCGTCGAAGGGAATGCTGGGGCCAACGTCCTGACTTTC.

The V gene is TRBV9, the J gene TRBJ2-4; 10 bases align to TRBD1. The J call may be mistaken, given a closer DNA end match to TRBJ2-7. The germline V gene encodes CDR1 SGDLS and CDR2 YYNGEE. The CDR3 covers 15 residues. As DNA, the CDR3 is TGTGCCAGCAGTGAGGGACAGGGGACAACCTACGAGCAGTACTTC. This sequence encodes CASSEGQGTTYEQYF.

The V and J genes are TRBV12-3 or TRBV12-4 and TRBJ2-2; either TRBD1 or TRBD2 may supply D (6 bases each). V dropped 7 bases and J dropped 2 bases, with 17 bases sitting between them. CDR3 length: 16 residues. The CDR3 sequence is CASTPRGRENTGELFF. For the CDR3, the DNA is TGTGCCAGCACCCCTCGGGGGCGAGAAAACACCGGGGAGCTGTTTTTT.

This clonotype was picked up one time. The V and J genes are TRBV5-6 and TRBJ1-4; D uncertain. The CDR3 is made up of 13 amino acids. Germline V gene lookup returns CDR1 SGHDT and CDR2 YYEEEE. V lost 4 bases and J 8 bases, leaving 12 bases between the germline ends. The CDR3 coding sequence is TGTGCCAGCAGCGAATTGGACGGAGAAAAACTGTTTTTT. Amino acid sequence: CASSELDGEKLFF.

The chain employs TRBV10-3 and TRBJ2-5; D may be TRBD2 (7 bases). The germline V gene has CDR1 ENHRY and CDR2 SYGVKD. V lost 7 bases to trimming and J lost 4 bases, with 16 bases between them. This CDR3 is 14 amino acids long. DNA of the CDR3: TGTGCCATCACGCCTGGGGGGGGCCCAGAGACCCAGTACTTC. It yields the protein CAITPGGGPETQYF.

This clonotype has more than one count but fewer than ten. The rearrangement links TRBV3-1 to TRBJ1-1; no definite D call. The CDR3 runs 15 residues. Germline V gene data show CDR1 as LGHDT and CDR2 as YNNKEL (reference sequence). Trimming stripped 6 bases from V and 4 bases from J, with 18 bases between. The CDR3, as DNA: TGTGCCAGCAGTTCAACAAGGACGGGGAGCACTGAAGCTTTCTTT. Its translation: CASSSTRTGSTEAFF.

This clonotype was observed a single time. CDR3 residues: CASKWGTFSYEQYF. In DNA form, the CDR3 reads TGTGCCAGCAAATGGGGCACCTTCTCCTACGAGCAGTACTTC. This chain joins TRBV6-1 and TRBJ2-7, with D possibly being TRBD1 (5 bases). The CDR3 is 14 residues long. Trimming removed 7 bases at V and 0 bases at J, with 13 bases between. Germline V gene data show CDR1 as MNHNS and CDR2 as SASEGT.

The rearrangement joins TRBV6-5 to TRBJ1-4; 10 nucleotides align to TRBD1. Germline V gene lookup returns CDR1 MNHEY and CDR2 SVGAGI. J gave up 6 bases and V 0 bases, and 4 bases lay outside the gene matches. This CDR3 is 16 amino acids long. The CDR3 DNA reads TGTGCCAGCAGTTACTCTGCCGGACAGGGGGATGAAAAACTGTTTTTT. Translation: CASSYSAGQGDEKLFF.

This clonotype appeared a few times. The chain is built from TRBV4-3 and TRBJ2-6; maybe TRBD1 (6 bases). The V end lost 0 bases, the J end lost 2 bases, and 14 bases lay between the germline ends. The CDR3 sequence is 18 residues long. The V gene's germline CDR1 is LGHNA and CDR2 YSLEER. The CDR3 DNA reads TGCGCCAGCAGCCAAGACCAAAGGACAGTAACTGGGGCCAACGTCCTGACTTTC. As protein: CASSQDQRTVTGANVLTF.

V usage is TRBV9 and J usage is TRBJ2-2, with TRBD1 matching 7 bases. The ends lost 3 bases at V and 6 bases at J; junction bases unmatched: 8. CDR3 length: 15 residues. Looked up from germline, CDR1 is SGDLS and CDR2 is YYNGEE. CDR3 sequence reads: CASSAGQVAAGELFF. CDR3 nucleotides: TGTGCCAGCAGCGCCGGACAGGTCGCGGCCGGGGAGCTGTTTTTT. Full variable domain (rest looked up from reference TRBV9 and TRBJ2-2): DSGVTQTPKHLITATGQRVTLRCSPRSGDLSVYWYQQSLDQGLQFLIQYYNGEERAKGNILERFSAQQFPDLHSELNLSSLELGDSALYFCASSAGQVAAGELFFGEGSRLTVL.

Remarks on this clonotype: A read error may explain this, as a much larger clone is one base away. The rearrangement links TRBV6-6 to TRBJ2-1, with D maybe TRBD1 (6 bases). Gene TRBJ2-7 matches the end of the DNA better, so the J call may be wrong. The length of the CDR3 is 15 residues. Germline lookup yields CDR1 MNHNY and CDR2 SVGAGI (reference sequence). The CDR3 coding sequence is TGTGCCAGCAGTTACGTACAGGGCGTGGACAATGAGCAGTACTTC. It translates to CASSYVQGVDNEQYF.

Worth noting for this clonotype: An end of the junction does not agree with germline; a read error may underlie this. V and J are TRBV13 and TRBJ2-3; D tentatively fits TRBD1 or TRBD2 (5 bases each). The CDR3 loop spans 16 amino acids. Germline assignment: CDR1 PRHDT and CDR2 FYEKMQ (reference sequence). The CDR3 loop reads CASSTSRDGFTDTQYF. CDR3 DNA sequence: TGCGCCAGCAGCACCTCCCGGGACGGATTCACAGATACGCAGTATTTT.

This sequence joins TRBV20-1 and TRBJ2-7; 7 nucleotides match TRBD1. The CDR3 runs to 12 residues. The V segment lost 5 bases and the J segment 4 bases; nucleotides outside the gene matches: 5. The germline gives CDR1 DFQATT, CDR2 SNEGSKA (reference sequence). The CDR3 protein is CSARPGQYEQYF. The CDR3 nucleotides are TGCAGTGCTCGACCGGGACAGTACGAGCAGTACTTC.

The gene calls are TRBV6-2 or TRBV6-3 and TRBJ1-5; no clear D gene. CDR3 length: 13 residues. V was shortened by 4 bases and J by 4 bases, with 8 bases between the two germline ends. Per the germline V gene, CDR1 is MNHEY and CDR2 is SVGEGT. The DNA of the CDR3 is TGTGCCAGCAGTTTTTGGTCTAATCAGCCCCAGCATTTT. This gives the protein CASSFWSNQPQHF.